This passage covers 15 T cell receptor beta chains from one sample sequenced in a study of blood T cell repertoires in COVID-19. The assay was immunoSEQ multiplex PCR, and TCRdb's table has in-frame clones only and misses some. The sample consists of around 130,000 clones, roughly nine tenths of them appearing once. Sequences were obtained from peripheral blood. The receptors here all came from a middle-aged man with active COVID-19.

The rearrangement uses TRBV11-2 and TRBJ2-5; TRBD1 matches at 9 bases. Germline trimming cut 4 bases from V and 5 bases from J; bases unmatched to any gene: 8. This CDR3 spans 15 amino acids. Germline V CDR1 and CDR2: SGHAT, FQNNGV. The CDR3 region has the DNA TGTGCCAGCAGCTCCGGTTACAGGGGGCGCGAGACCCAGTACTTC. It codes for CASSSGYRGRETQYF.

This rearrangement joins TRBV3-1 (or the pseudogene TRBV3-2) to TRBJ1-2; 7 nucleotides align to TRBD1. The CDR3 consists of 14 residues. J lost 7 bases, V lost 0 bases, and 5 bases had no gene match. The germline V gene encodes CDR1 LGHDT and CDR2 YNNKEL (reference sequence). The CDR3 is CASSQERGLAGYTF. The CDR3 DNA is TGTGCCAGCAGCCAAGAAAGGGGGCTTGCTGGCTACACCTTC.

The chain couples TRBV24-1 to TRBJ2-5; D unclear. Trimming took off 5 bases at V and 5 bases at J, with 17 bases between the two ends. Germline CDR1 KGHDR, CDR2 SFDVKD. This CDR3 region has 15 residues. The CDR3 sequence: CATSVPTGLGETQYF. In DNA, the CDR3 is TGTGCCACCAGTGTTCCGACGGGTCTCGGGGAGACCCAGTACTTC.

V and J are TRBV11-2 and TRBJ1-4; 7 bases map to TRBD1. CDR3 length: 14 amino acids. V trimming: 5 bases; J trimming: 4 bases; junction bases outside the gene matches: 4. Germline V gene data show CDR1 as SGHAT and CDR2 as FQNNGV. CDR3 DNA: TGTGCCAGCAGCGAGGGACAGAATAATGAAAAACTGTTTTTT. The encoded protein is CASSEGQNNEKLFF.

This clone was recorded once. This chain links TRBV7-2 with TRBJ1-1; D gene unclear. The CDR3 runs to 15 residues. V lost 5 bases and J 1 base, leaving 14 bases between the germline ends. CDR1 is SGHTA and CDR2 is FQGNSA in the germline V gene. CDR3 DNA: TGTGCCAGCAGCCCGGGAATCAATTCGAACACTGAAGCTTTCTTT. This gives the protein CASSPGINSNTEAFF.

This chain links TRBV12-5 with TRBJ2-1, with TRBD1 matching over 9 bases. Germline CDR1 is LGHNT and CDR2 is FRNRAP. The CDR3 has 14 amino acids. V was pared by 5 bases and J by 6 bases, with 5 bases of the junction left unmatched. The CDR3, as DNA: TGTGCTAGTGGTCTGGGACAGGGAGTCAATGAGCAGTTCTTC. Amino acid sequence: CASGLGQGVNEQFF.

The chain carries TRBV2 and TRBJ1-3; perhaps TRBD1 as D (5 bases). This CDR3 contains 15 residues. Germline V gene data show CDR1 as SNHLY and CDR2 as FYNNEI. V was cut by 6 bases and J by 2 bases, with 14 bases left in between. Written as DNA, the CDR3 is TGTGCCAGCAGCTCGGGACTCGAACCTGGAAACACCATATATTTT. Translation: CASSSGLEPGNTIYF.

The chain combines TRBV5-1 with TRBJ1-3; 8 bases line up with TRBD1. Germline CDR1 reads SGHRS; CDR2 reads YFSETQ. After removal of 6 bases from V and 1 base from J, the junction contained 18 bases not matched to a gene. This CDR3 has 19 residues. CDR3 loop: CASTRRPGGVDRSGNTIYF. The CDR3 region has the DNA TGCGCCAGCACCCGGAGGCCAGGGGGCGTCGATCGTTCTGGAAACACCATATATTTT.

The J gene is TRBJ2-1, the V gene TRBV6-5; 9 nucleotides line up with TRBD1. Germline CDR1 is MNHEY and CDR2 is SVGAGI. This CDR3 is built from 15 residues. Trimming at V came to 6 bases and at J to 4 bases, leaving 7 bases not matched to a gene. This CDR3 is CASRSTGGGYNEQFF. CDR3 coding DNA: TGTGCCAGCAGAAGCACAGGGGGCGGTTACAATGAGCAGTTCTTC.

The V call is TRBV7-9, the J call TRBJ1-2; TRBD1 is a possible D gene (5 bases). CDR3 length: 15 residues. Looked up from germline, CDR1 is SEHNR and CDR2 is FQNEAQ (reference sequence). V was trimmed by 5 bases and J by 8 bases, leaving 21 bases between them. CDR3 nucleotides: TGTGCCAGCAGCCCCCAAGACCTAAGTAGGGGCGGCTACACCTTC. Translated, it gives CASSPQDLSRGGYTF.

The rearrangement joins TRBV30 to TRBJ1-2; unclear D gene. CDR3 length: 12 residues. The germline V gene encodes CDR1 GTSNPN and CDR2 SVGIG (reference sequence). V was cut by 3 bases and J by 8 bases, with 13 bases left in between. The CDR3 protein is CAWSTGAGGYTF. CDR3 bases: TGTGCCTGGAGCACCGGAGCGGGGGGCTACACCTTC.

The chain has TRBV5-1 and TRBJ2-3, with D perhaps matching TRBD1 (7 bases). Trimming removed 3 bases at V and 6 bases at J, with 14 bases between. From germline, CDR1 is SGHRS and CDR2 YFSETQ. The CDR3 consists of 14 residues. As DNA, the CDR3 is TGCGCCAGCAGCTCCAGGGGGGTGGAGGATACGCAGTATTTT. This sequence encodes CASSSRGVEDTQYF. Full variable domain (missing parts from reference TRBV5-1 and TRBJ2-3): KAGVTQTPRYLIKTRGQQVTLSCSPISGHRSVSWYQQTPGQGLQFLFEYFSETQRNKGNFPGRFSGRQFSNSRSEMNVSTLELGDSALYLCASSSRGVEDTQYFGPGTRLTVL.

The chain couples TRBV6-1 to TRBJ2-7, with TRBD2 matching over 10 bases. CDR1 is MNHNS, CDR2 SASEGT, per germline. V lost 4 bases to trimming and J lost 3 bases; unmatched junction nucleotides: 9. CDR3 size: 16 residues. CDR3 bases: TGTGCCAGCAGTGGATACGCTAGCGGGGGAGTCTACGAGCAGTACTTC. Translating gives CASSGYASGGVYEQYF.

CDR3 in amino acids: CASSFRGAMNTEAFF. The CDR3 nucleotides are TGTGCCAGCAGCTTCCGGGGGGCAATGAACACTGAAGCTTTCTTT. The chain employs TRBV2 and TRBJ1-1, with D possibly being TRBD1 (6 bases). Germline V gives CDR1 SNHLY, CDR2 FYNNEI. The V end lost 6 bases, the J end lost 0 bases, and 14 bases lay between the germline ends. The CDR3 loop spans 15 amino acids.

The CDR3 region is CASSPPDWNTGELFF. The CDR3 DNA sequence: TGTGCCAGCTCACCACCGGACTGGAACACCGGGGAGCTGTTTTTT. V is TRBV18 and J is TRBJ2-2; D may be TRBD2 (5 bases). The V end lost 0 bases, the J end lost 1 base, and 6 bases lay between the germline ends. The CDR3 loop spans 15 amino acids. Germline CDR1 KGHSH, CDR2 LQKENI.